These T cell receptor beta chains were read from a single sample in a study of blood T cell repertoires in COVID-19. This table comes from immunoSEQ multiplex PCR, and its TCRdb copy is limited to in-frame clones, with some not included. The profile covers around 140,000 clones, with approximately 85% appearing a single time and 1.5% to 2% taken by the ten largest. The sample was peripheral blood. These receptors were taken from a man aged 70-80 years with acute or convalescent COVID-19. CDR3s include the opening cysteine and the closing phenylalanine or tryptophan. Each record gives: CDR3 protein, V gene, J gene.

CDR3aa: CASSSGQGRHTEAFF; v_gene: TRBV6-5; j_gene: TRBJ1-1
CDR3aa: CASSARRGYQETQYF; v_gene: TRBV9; j_gene: TRBJ2-5
CDR3aa: CSVEGTRGHQETQYF; v_gene: TRBV29-1; j_gene: TRBJ2-5
CDR3aa: CASSLMEEVYGYTF; v_gene: TRBV7-9; j_gene: TRBJ1-2
CDR3aa: CASSERRQGDRPQHF; v_gene: TRBV6-1; j_gene: TRBJ1-5
CDR3aa: CASSPRTGEEKLFF; v_gene: TRBV9; j_gene: TRBJ1-4
CDR3aa: CASSSGGAGTEAFF; v_gene: TRBV11-2; j_gene: TRBJ1-1
CDR3aa: CASSLQGGAEAFF; v_gene: TRBV3-1/TRBV3-2; j_gene: TRBJ1-1
CDR3aa: CSVWDRGSEQYF; v_gene: TRBV29-1; j_gene: TRBJ2-7
CDR3aa: CASSSPQPQHF; v_gene: TRBV28; j_gene: TRBJ1-5
CDR3aa: CASSYSLRSNQPQHF; v_gene: TRBV6-2/TRBV6-3; j_gene: TRBJ1-5
CDR3aa: CASSSQATNEKLFF; v_gene: TRBV6-5; j_gene: TRBJ1-4
CDR3aa: CASSSDRDYGYTF; v_gene: TRBV7-9; j_gene: TRBJ1-2
CDR3aa: CASSSSGRGNNEKLFF; v_gene: TRBV7-3; j_gene: TRBJ1-4
CDR3aa: CASSWGRVDTGELFF; v_gene: TRBV19; j_gene: TRBJ2-2
CDR3aa: CASSYGRGDYEQYF; v_gene: TRBV6-5; j_gene: TRBJ2-7
CDR3aa: CASSLGSYNSPLHF; v_gene: TRBV28; j_gene: TRBJ1-6
CDR3aa: CASSLVRGTETQYF; v_gene: TRBV11-1; j_gene: TRBJ2-5
CDR3aa: CASSLAGTGSSPLHF; v_gene: TRBV7-2; j_gene: TRBJ1-6
CDR3aa: CASSQAGQGGFTDTQYF; v_gene: TRBV4-1; j_gene: TRBJ2-3
CDR3aa: CASTLSLGLAGRSSYNEQFF; v_gene: TRBV28; j_gene: TRBJ2-1
CDR3aa: CASSKGWAREGKDTQYF; v_gene: TRBV21-1; j_gene: TRBJ2-3
CDR3aa: CASSLGFNSGRSPTGELFF; v_gene: TRBV7-6; j_gene: TRBJ2-2
CDR3aa: CASSKGTGRSYNSPLHF; v_gene: TRBV19; j_gene: TRBJ1-6
CDR3aa: CASSPSTHSNEKLFF; v_gene: TRBV19; j_gene: TRBJ1-4
CDR3aa: CASSFLKGEGNTEAFF; v_gene: TRBV7-8; j_gene: TRBJ1-1
CDR3aa: CASSDFYEQYF; v_gene: TRBV2; j_gene: TRBJ2-7
CDR3aa: CASSLLSVGNSPLHF; v_gene: TRBV11-2; j_gene: TRBJ1-6